One and the same sample provided the 13 T cell receptor beta chains below, sequenced in a study of CD8 T cells in ankylosing spondylitis. TCRdb recomputed calls from the 5' RACE reads with MiXCR, one row per CDR3 protein. Among roughly 86,000 distinct CDR3 sequences listed, around 9.4% were seen once. Sequences were obtained from blood, either unsorted or a sorted T cell fraction (not recorded which). These receptors were obtained from a male donor with ankylosing spondylitis or in good health (not recorded which).

In the case of this clonotype: This may be a read error, as it is one base from a much larger clone. The gene calls are TRBV7-3 and TRBJ2-5; tentatively, D is TRBD1 (5 bases). This CDR3 is 13 amino acids long. The germline gives CDR1 SGHTA, CDR2 FQGTGA. The CDR3 nucleotides read TGTGCCAGCAGCTTAACAGGGGAAGAGACCCGGTACTTC. Translation gives CASSLTGEETRYF.

This clonotype was found once. The J gene is TRBJ2-7, the V gene TRBV7-2, with TRBD1 matching over 8 bases. The germline V gene has CDR1 SGHTA and CDR2 FQGNSA. This CDR3 has 14 residues. V dropped 5 bases and J dropped 4; count of bases not matched to a gene: 7. The CDR3 DNA follows: TGTGCCAGCAGCCAGGGGGCAGGGAGGTACGAGCAGTACTTC. It yields the protein CASSQGAGRYEQYF.

There are a few counts of this clonotype. This chain joins TRBV20-1 and TRBJ1-2; TRBD1 is a possible D gene (5 bases). Germline assignment: CDR1 DFQATT and CDR2 SNEGSKA (reference sequence). With 7 bases removed from V and 8 bases from J, the gap between germline ends came to 8 bases. This CDR3 contains 9 residues. The CDR3 coding sequence is TGCAGTGAGGGGAAAGGCTACACCTTC. Protein product: CSEGKGYTF.

Ten or more counts support this clonotype. V gene TRBV21-1 combines with J gene TRBJ1-5; TRBD1, as called in the table, went unchecked against the DNA. TRBV21-1 is shown as a pseudogene. The CDR3 sequence is 18 residues long. The CDR3 region is CASSKVNRWTPSNQPQHF. The DNA for the CDR3 is TGTGCCAGCAGCAAAGTTAACAGATGGACACCTAGCAATCAGCCCCAGCATTTT.

In the case of this clonotype: Given a much more abundant clone one base away, this may be a read error. The rearrangement uses TRBV18 and TRBJ2-7, with D perhaps being TRBD1 or TRBD2 (6 bases each). The CDR3 spans 14 residues. Per the germline V gene, CDR1 is KGHSH and CDR2 is LQKENI. DNA for the CDR3: TGTGCCGGCTCAGCGCGGGACAACTCCTACGAGCAGTACTTC. This encodes CAGSARDNSYEQYF.

Ten or more counts support this clonotype. The chain links TRBV12-3 or TRBV12-4 to TRBJ2-3; D is unresolved. CDR3 length equals 15 residues. Trimming pared 5 bases from V and 1 base from J, leaving 13 bases between. The CDR3 DNA follows: TGTGCCAGCAGTGAACGCAGTCACCGCACAGATACGCAGTATTTT. This translates into CASSERSHRTDTQYF.

The chain combines TRBV30 with TRBJ1-5; tentative D call: TRBD1 (6 bases). This CDR3 spans 13 amino acids. The ends were cut back, 2 bases at V and 4 bases at J, with 9 bases in the middle. In germline, CDR1 is GTSNPN, CDR2 SVGIG (reference sequence). As DNA, the CDR3 is TGTGCCTGGAGTAACAGGGAAAATCAGCCCCAGCATTTT. This sequence encodes CAWSNRENQPQHF.

This clonotype appeared a few times. V and J are TRBV7-3 and TRBJ2-5; the D is unclear. This CDR3 has 13 residues. CDR1 is SGHTA and CDR2 is FQGTGA in the germline V gene. V lost 5 bases and J lost 0, with 7 bases in between. The CDR3 DNA reads as TGTGCCAGCAGCCAGAACAACCAAGAGACCCAGTACTTC. Translating gives CASSQNNQETQYF.

This clonotype was found a few times. The chain recombines TRBV11-2 with TRBJ1-2; 11 positions agree with TRBD1. This CDR3 contains 19 residues. The junction had 21 bases not matched to a gene; V was cut back by 5 bases and J by 7 bases. In germline, CDR1 is SGHAT, CDR2 FQNNGV. CDR3 in amino acids: CASSPGMGQDRGRFGGYTF. The CDR3 bases are TGTGCCAGCAGCCCAGGGATGGGCCAGGACAGGGGGCGATTCGGTGGCTACACCTTC.

This clonotype came up many times. This chain joins TRBV12-3 or TRBV12-4 and TRBJ2-5; TRBD1 might be the D (5 bases). V gave up 5 bases and J gave up 7 bases, with 11 bases separating them. The CDR3 contains 12 residues. The CDR3: CASSAWQGTQYF. The CDR3 DNA reads as TGTGCCAGCAGTGCGTGGCAGGGGACCCAGTACTTC.

J is TRBJ1-4 and V is TRBV5-1, with 8 bases aligning to TRBD1. Germline V gene sequence: CDR1 SGHRS, CDR2 YFSETQ. This CDR3 has 17 residues. Losses at the gene ends were 4 bases for V and 0 bases for J; bases not matched to a gene: 8. This CDR3 reads CASSRTGTPTTNEKLFF. CDR3 sequence (DNA): TGCGCCAGCAGCAGGACAGGGACCCCCACAACTAATGAAAAACTGTTTTTT.

This clonotype has ten or more counts. The chain employs TRBV30 and TRBJ2-3; 10 bases map to TRBD1. V dropped 2 bases and J dropped 7; count of bases not matched to a gene: 6. The CDR3 extends over 14 amino acids. Germline V CDR1 and CDR2: GTSNPN, SVGIG (reference sequence). CDR3 in amino acids: CAWSTGTGDHTQYF. The CDR3 DNA reads TGTGCCTGGAGTACCGGGACAGGGGATCATACGCAGTATTTT.

Ten or more counts support this clonotype. This sequence joins TRBV9 and TRBJ2-2; TRBD2 matches 7 bases. CDR1 and CDR2 from the germline V gene are SGDLS and YYNGEE. The CDR3 is 17 residues long. Unmatched junction bases numbered 6, after V lost 0 bases and J lost 1 base. CDR3 residues: CASSVERGEMNTGELFF. In DNA, the CDR3 is TGTGCCAGCAGCGTAGAACGGGGGGAAATGAACACCGGGGAGCTGTTTTTT.